One and the same sample provided the 4 T cell receptor beta chains below, sequenced in a study of OX40 agonist ivuxolimab in advanced cancers. The method was immunoSEQ multiplex PCR; TCRdb's version includes in-frame clones alone and lacks a portion of them. In the table there are some 150,000 clones, over 75% of which are singletons. Sequences were derived from CD4+ or CD8+ T cells sorted from blood, sampled in a trial of the OX40 agonist ivuxolimab. The source of these receptors is an adult with an advanced solid tumor such as melanoma, head and neck, liver or kidney cancer.

This chain joins TRBV28 and TRBJ1-2; 7 bases agree with TRBD1. V trimming: 10 bases; J trimming: 3 bases; junction bases outside the gene matches: 8. The CDR3 runs to 13 residues. The germline CDR1 and CDR2 sequences are MDHEN and SYDVKM. The CDR3 coding sequence is TGTGCCACCCGACCACAGGGGTACTATGGCTACACCTTC. It encodes CATRPQGYYGYTF.

This chain links TRBV9 with TRBJ2-1; 11 bases are a match to TRBD2. V lost 0 bases to trimming and J lost 5 bases; unmatched junction nucleotides: 7. The CDR3 runs 17 residues. Germline lookup yields CDR1 SGDLS and CDR2 YYNGEE. CDR3 loop: CASSVGTSGSKNNEQFF. The CDR3 DNA sequence: TGTGCCAGCAGCGTAGGTACTAGCGGGAGTAAGAACAATGAGCAGTTCTTC.

This chain joins TRBV10-2 and TRBJ2-1; D not resolved. The CDR3 has 13 amino acids. The germline V gene has CDR1 WSHSY and CDR2 SAAADI. With 3 bases removed from V and 4 bases from J, the gap between germline ends came to 7 bases. The CDR3 here is CASSDQDYNEQFF. In DNA, the CDR3 is TGCGCCAGCAGTGATCAAGATTACAATGAGCAGTTCTTC.

The chain joins TRBV19 to TRBJ1-6; unclear D gene. The CDR3 loop spans 14 amino acids. V was shortened by 3 bases and J by 7 bases, with 10 bases between the two germline ends. CDR1 is LNHDA and CDR2 is SQIVND in the germline V gene (reference sequence). The CDR3 coding sequence is TGTGCCAGTAGTATTGGGCAGTCAAATTCACCCCTCCACTTT. It codes for CASSIGQSNSPLHF.